This is a list of T cell receptor beta chains from one sample in a study of CD8 T cells in Susac syndrome. TCRdb re-derived calls from the immunoSEQ multiplex PCR reads in MiXCR, one entry per CDR3 protein. Here the sample spans 330,000 or so distinct CDR3 sequences, around nine tenths being singletons. The sample consisted of CD8+ T cells from PBMCs. Receptor source: a human donor with multiple sclerosis. Each CDR3 is given without its conserved first and last residue. Size values are once, few and many counts, or a class for expanded clones, and some rows have none.

J | V | size | CDR3
TRBJ2-7 | TRBV27 | . | ASSYNGQSYEQY
TRBJ2-4 | TRBV4-2 | few | ASSLHGQGEAKNIQY
TRBJ1-2 | TRBV6-4 | . | ASSDGQGAGYGYT
TRBJ1-3 | TRBV9 | . | ASSVDGGAGNTIY
TRBJ1-5 | TRBV5-1 | . | ASRQTVNSNQPQH
TRBJ2-3 | TRBV15 | . | ATSGPPTGQGHTDTQY
TRBJ2-7 | TRBV7-9 | . | ASSLVVNSYEQY
TRBJ2-7 | TRBV4-1 | . | ASSQVNQARPSYEQY
TRBJ2-1 | TRBV30 | . | AWISSTTGYEQF
TRBJ2-7 | TRBV29-1 | . | SVRIGGGEQY
TRBJ2-7 | TRBV28 | few | ASSLQGGEQY
TRBJ2-7 | TRBV6-1 | . | ASSEWEGEGSYEQY
TRBJ2-5 | TRBV4-2 | . | ASSQVPGVRETQY
TRBJ2-7 | TRBV9 | once | ASSVRAGVNYEQY
TRBJ1-1 | TRBV27 | few | ASSLFQGTEAF
TRBJ2-2 | TRBV7-8 | . | ASSFPDSSGNTGELF
TRBJ1-5 | TRBV10-3 | few | AISEGWVAGPQH
TRBJ2-1 | TRBV25-1 | . | ASEANEQF
TRBJ2-1 | TRBV4-3 | . | ASSQAQGDDEQF
TRBJ2-5 | TRBV6-5 | . | ASSPTATQETQY
TRBJ2-6 | TRBV5-4 | . | ASGHASGANVLT
TRBJ2-7 | TRBV7-2 | . | ASSWNYEQY
TRBJ2-7 | TRBV6-5 | few | ASSYLKLVLTYEQY
TRBJ2-7 | TRBV4-3 | . | ASSQARSGLAGGEEQY
TRBJ2-7 | TRBV27 | . | ASSLSGGGYEQY
TRBJ1-1 | TRBV7-8 | once | ASSLALQGRRYTEAF
TRBJ2-3 | TRBV21-1 | . | ASSKHDAPGQPTDTQY
TRBJ2-1 | TRBV27 | . | ASSLTSGNGGEQF
TRBJ1-5 | TRBV27 | . | ASSLMWGQPQH
TRBJ2-1 | TRBV11-3 | . | ASSSWTSGPNNEQF
TRBJ2-5 | TRBV14 | . | ASSPTPGIQETQY
TRBJ2-1 | TRBV4-1 | once | ASSQGELAGEQF
TRBJ2-1 | TRBV28 | . | ASSFNDNEQF
TRBJ2-7 | TRBV30 | . | AWSGRDYEQY
TRBJ2-7 | TRBV4-2 | . | ASSQQRRAIYEQY
TRBJ2-1 | TRBV28 | . | ASLSLFDNEQF
TRBJ1-2 | TRBV29-1 | . | SVGDHGPYGYT
TRBJ1-2 | TRBV5-1 | . | ASSSGTGLRVGYGYT
TRBJ1-5 | TRBV9 | many | ASSLTGGSQPQH
TRBJ1-6 | TRBV6-2/TRBV6-3 | . | ASSYPWARPASPLH
TRBJ2-7 | TRBV13 | . | ASSKLDSFHEQY
TRBJ2-1 | TRBV7-3 | . | ASSLLAGRYNEQF
TRBJ2-7 | TRBV4-2 | . | ASSQLTGRYEQY